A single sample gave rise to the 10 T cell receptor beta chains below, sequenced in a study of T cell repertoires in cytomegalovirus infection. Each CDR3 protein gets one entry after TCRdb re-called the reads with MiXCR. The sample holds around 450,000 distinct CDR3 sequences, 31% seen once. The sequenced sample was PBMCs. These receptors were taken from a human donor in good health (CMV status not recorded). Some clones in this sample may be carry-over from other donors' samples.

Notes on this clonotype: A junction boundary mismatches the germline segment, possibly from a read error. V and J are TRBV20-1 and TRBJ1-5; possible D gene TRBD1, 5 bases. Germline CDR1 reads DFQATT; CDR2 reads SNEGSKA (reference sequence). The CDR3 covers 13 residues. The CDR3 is CSARRGTNQPQQF. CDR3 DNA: TGCAGTGCTAGACGAGGGACTAATCAGCCCCAGCAGTTT.

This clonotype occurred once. CDR3 region: CATSVRSNQPQHF. CDR3 bases: TGTGCCACCAGTGTTCGAAGCAATCAGCCCCAGCATTTT. The chain recombines TRBV24-1 with TRBJ1-5; D remains ambiguous. V lost 5 bases and J lost 1, with 5 bases in between. CDR1 and CDR2 from the germline V gene are KGHDR and SFDVKD. CDR3 length: 13 residues.

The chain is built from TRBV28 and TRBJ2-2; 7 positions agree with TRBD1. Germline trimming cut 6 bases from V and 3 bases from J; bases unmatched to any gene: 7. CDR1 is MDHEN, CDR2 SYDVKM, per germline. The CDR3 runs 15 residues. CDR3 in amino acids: CASRHRGLDTGELFF. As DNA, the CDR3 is TGTGCCAGCAGGCATAGGGGGCTCGACACCGGGGAGCTGTTTTTT. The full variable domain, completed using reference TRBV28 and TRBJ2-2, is DVKVTQSSRYLVKRTGEKVFLECVQDMDHENMFWYRQDPGLGLRLIYFSYDVKMKEKGDIPEGYSVSREKKERFSLILESASTNQTSMYLCASRHRGLDTGELFFGEGSRLTVL.

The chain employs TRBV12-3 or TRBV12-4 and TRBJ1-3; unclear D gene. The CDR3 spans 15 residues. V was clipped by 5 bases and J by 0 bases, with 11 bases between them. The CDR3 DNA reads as TGTGCCAGCAGTCAATTCCTGGACTCTGGAAACACCATATATTTT. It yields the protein CASSQFLDSGNTIYF.

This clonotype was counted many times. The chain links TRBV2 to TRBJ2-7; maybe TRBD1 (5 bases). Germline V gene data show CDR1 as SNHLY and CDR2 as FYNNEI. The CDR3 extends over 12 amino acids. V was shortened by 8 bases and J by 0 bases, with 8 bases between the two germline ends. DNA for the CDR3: TGTGCCAGCGGGGCCGACTCCTACGAGCAGTACTTC. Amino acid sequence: CASGADSYEQYF.

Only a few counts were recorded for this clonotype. The CDR3 spells CSVESWDREQETQYF. The CDR3 coding sequence is TGCAGCGTCGAATCCTGGGACAGAGAGCAAGAGACCCAGTACTTC. The chain carries TRBV29-1 and TRBJ2-5; 7 bases are shared with TRBD1. The CDR3 runs to 15 residues. With 6 bases clipped from V and 2 bases from J, the junction kept 12 bases outside the gene matches. Germline V CDR1 and CDR2: SQVTM, ANQGSEA.

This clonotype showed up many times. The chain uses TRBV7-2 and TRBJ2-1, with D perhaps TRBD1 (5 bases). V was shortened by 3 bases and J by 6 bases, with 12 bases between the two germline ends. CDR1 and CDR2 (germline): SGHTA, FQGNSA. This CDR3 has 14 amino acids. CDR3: CASSLSSRANEQFF. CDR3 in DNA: TGTGCCAGCAGCTTGTCGTCCAGGGCCAATGAGCAGTTCTTC.

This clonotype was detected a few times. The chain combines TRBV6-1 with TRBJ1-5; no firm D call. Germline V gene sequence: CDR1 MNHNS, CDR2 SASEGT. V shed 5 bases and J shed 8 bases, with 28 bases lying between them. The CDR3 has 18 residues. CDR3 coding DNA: TGTGCCAGCAGTTTACCGGACGTTACGAGCTTTATCGGGGAGCCCCAGCATTTT. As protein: CASSLPDVTSFIGEPQHF.

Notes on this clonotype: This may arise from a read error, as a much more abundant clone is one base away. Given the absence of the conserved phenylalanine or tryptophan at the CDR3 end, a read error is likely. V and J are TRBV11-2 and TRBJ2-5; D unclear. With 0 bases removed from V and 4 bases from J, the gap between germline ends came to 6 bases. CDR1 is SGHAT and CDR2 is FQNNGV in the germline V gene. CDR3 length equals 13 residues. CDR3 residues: CASSLDRRETQYS. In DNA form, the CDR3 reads TGTGCCAGCAGCTTAGACAGAAGAGAGACCCAGTACTCC.

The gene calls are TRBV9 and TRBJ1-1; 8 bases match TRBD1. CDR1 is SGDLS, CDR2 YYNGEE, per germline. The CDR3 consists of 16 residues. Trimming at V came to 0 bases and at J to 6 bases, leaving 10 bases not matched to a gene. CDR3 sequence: CASSVAPQGVTSEAFF. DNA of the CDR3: TGTGCCAGCAGCGTAGCCCCACAGGGGGTCACCTCTGAAGCTTTCTTT.